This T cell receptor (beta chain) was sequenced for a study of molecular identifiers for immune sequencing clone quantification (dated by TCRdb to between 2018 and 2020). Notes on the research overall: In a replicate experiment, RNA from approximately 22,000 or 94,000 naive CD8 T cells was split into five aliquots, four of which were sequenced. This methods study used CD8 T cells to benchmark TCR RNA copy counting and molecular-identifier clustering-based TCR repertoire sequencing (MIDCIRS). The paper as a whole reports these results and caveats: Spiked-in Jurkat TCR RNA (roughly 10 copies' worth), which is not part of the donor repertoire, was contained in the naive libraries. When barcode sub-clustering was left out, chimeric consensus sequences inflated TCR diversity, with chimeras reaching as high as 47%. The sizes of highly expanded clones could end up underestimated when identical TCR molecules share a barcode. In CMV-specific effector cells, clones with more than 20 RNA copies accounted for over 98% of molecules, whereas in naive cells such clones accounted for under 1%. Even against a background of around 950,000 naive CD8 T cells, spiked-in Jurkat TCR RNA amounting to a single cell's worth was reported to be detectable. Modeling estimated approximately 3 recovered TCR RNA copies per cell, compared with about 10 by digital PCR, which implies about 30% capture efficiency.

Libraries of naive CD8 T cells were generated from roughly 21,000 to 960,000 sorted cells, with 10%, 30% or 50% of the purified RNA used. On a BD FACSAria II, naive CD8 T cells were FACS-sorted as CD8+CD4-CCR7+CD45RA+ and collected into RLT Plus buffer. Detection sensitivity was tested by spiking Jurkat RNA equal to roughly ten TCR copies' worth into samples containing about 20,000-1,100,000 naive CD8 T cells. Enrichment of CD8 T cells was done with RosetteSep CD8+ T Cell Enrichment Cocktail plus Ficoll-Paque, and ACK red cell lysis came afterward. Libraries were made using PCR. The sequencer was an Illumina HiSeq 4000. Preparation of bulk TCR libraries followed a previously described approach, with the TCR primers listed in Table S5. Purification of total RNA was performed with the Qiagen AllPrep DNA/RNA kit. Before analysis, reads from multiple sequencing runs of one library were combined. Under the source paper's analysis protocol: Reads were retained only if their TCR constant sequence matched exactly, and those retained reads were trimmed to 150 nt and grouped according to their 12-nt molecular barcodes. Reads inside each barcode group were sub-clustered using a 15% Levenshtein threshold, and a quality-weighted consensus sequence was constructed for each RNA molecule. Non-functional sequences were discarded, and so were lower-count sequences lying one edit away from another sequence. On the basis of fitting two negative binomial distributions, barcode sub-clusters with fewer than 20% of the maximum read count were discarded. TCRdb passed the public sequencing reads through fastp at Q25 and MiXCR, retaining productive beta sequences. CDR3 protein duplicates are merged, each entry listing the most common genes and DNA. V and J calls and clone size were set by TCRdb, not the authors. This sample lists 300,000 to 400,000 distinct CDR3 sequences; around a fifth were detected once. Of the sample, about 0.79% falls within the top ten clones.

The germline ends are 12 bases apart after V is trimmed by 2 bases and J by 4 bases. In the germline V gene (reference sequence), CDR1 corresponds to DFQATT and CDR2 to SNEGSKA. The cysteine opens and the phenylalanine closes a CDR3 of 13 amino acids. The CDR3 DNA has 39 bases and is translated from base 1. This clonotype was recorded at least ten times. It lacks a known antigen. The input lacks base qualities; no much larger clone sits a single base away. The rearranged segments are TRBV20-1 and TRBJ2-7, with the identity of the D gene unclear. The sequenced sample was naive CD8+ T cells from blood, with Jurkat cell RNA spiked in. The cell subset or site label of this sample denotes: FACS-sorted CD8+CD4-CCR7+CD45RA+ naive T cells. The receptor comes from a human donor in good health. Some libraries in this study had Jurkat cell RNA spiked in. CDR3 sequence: CSARSPMGYEQYF. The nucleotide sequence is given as TGCAGTGCTAGATCCCCGATGGGTTACGAGCAGTACTTC.